Below are 10 T cell receptor delta chains sequenced from a single sample in a study of gamma-delta T cells after stem cell transplantation. TCRdb called clones anew from the RT-PCR reads with CATT. The sample contains under 3,000 delta-chain clones, around 5.6% of which appear only once. Sequenced material: gamma-delta T cells. The source is a human donor. It is not recorded whose cells these are; they may come from a transplant donor.

This clone is medium-sized by share. The chain links TRDV2 to TRDJ1, with D possibly being TRDD3 (6 bases). The CDR3 consists of 18 residues. Deletions cut 3 bases from V and 0 bases from J, with 22 bases between. The germline V gene encodes CDR1 GEAIGNYY and CDR2 EKD. CDR3 amino acids: CACDPLSGDALYTDKLIF. The CDR3 nucleotides read TGTGCCTGTGACCCTTTATCGGGGGACGCCTTGTACACCGATAAACTCATCTTT.

This clone was counted between two and nine times. TCRdb's protein for this DNA is that of a much larger clone and differs from the translation at residue 14, likely a read error; the protein shown is the DNA translation. CDR3 in amino acids: CACDVMGDTRGTDNLIF. CDR3 sequence (DNA): TGTGCCTGTGACGTTATGGGGGATACGCGGGGCACCGATAACCTCATCTTT. The chain employs TRDV2 and TRDJ1, with 11 bases that match TRDD3. CDR1 GEAIGNYY and CDR2 EKD come from the germline V gene. The CDR3 runs 17 residues.

Relative to its sample, this clone is medium-sized. Other DNA sequences of this sample code for an identical CDR3. This chain joins TRDV2 and TRDJ1; TRDD3 matches at 12 bases. This CDR3 is 18 amino acids long. CDR1 and CDR2 from the germline V gene are GEAIGNYY and EKD. The ends lost 4 bases at V and 1 base at J; junction bases unmatched: 12. The CDR3 spells CACDGLLLGDTLTDKLIF. Written as DNA, the CDR3 is TGTGCCTGTGATGGACTCCTACTGGGGGATACTCTCACCGATAAACTCATCTTT.

This clone was seen a handful of times. The genes are TRDV2 and TRDJ1; D ambiguous. Trimming removed 3 bases from V and 3 bases from J, with 19 bases in between. This CDR3 has 16 residues. The germline V gene has CDR1 GEAIGNYY and CDR2 EKD. In DNA form, the CDR3 reads TGTGCCTGTGACTTCATCGAGACTGACGGGGCCGATAAACTCATCTTT. It translates to CACDFIETDGADKLIF.

A word on this clone: A far larger clone is a single base away, which makes a read error likely. V usage is TRDV2 and J usage is TRDJ1, with 11 bases fitting TRDD3. Losses at the gene ends were 1 base for V and 3 bases for J; bases not matched to a gene: 27. This CDR3 contains 23 residues. In germline, CDR1 is GEAIGNYY, CDR2 EKD. The CDR3 region is CACDTYFASGVSLGDNGADKLIF. The CDR3 DNA follows: TGTGCCTGTGACACTTATTTCGCCTCCGGCGTCTCACTGGGGGATAATGGGGCCGATAAACTCATCTTT.

In its sample, this clone is large. The sample has other DNA sequences that encode this CDR3 too. The V gene is TRDV2, the J gene TRDJ1, with 9 bases fitting TRDD3. Germline-derived CDR1 and CDR2 are GEAIGNYY and EKD. The CDR3 is 19 residues long. The ends lost 3 bases at V and 0 bases at J; junction bases unmatched: 16. The CDR3: CACDSLTGGRNTYTDKLIF. The CDR3 nucleotides read TGTGCCTGTGACTCCTTAACTGGGGGACGAAACACGTACACCGATAAACTCATCTTT.

This clone is classed as medium-sized. This chain uses TRDV2 with TRDJ1; D is unclear. Germline V gives CDR1 GEAIGNYY, CDR2 EKD. CDR3 length: 21 residues. V dropped 0 bases and J dropped 0 bases, with 28 bases sitting between them. DNA of the CDR3: TGTGCCTGTGACACCGTAAATGTATACCCATCAAAAGGCTATAACACCGATAAACTCATCTTT. Translating it yields CACDTVNVYPSKGYNTDKLIF.

This clone was observed a few times. The protein TCRdb gives is from a much larger clone and does not agree with this DNA's translation at residue 10, likely a read error; the protein shown here comes from the DNA. The chain is built from TRDV2 and TRDJ1; D ambiguous. Trimming took off 0 bases at V and 3 bases at J, with 19 bases between the two ends. Germline V gene data show CDR1 as GEAIGNYY and CDR2 as EKD. This CDR3 comprises 17 residues. Written as DNA, the CDR3 is TGTGCCTGTGACACCGTTCTCTCTGCGGTGACCCCCGATAAACTCATCTTT. Amino acid sequence: CACDTVLSAVTPDKLIF.

Only a few counts were recorded for this clone. The junction shows a germline mismatch at one end, possibly a read error. Distinct nucleotide sequences in the sample also encode this CDR3. The chain employs TRDV2 and TRDJ1; 13 positions agree with TRDD3. This CDR3 spans 19 amino acids. The germline V gene encodes CDR1 GEAIGNYY and CDR2 EKD. The CDR3: CACDTLRLGDTVYTDKLIF. The CDR3 nucleotides are TGTGCCTGCGACACCCTGCGACTGGGGGATACGGTTTACACCGATAAACTCATCTTT.

In regard to this clone: With only one base between it and a far larger clone, this is likely a read error. V is TRDV2 and J is TRDJ1, with TRDD3 matching over 9 bases. Per the germline V gene, CDR1 is GEAIGNYY and CDR2 is EKD. This CDR3 region has 15 residues. CDR3 in amino acids: CACGTVAGGSDKLIF. The CDR3, as DNA: TGTGCCTGTGGCACCGTCGCTGGGGGATCCGATAAACTCATCTTT.